The clone carrying this TCR beta chain occurred many times. Relative to the germline gene, one junction end is altered; a read error may explain this. CDR1 and CDR2 from the germline V gene are DFQATT and SNEGSKA (reference sequence). The CDR3 runs to 11 residues. The record originates from a study of CD8 T cells in ankylosing spondylitis. Each CDR3 protein is one row after TCRdb ran MiXCR on the 5' RACE reads. This sample has around 180,000 distinct CDR3 sequences, with over 10% found just once. This TCR derives from a female donor with ankylosing spondylitis or in good health (not recorded which). V gene TRBV20-1 combines with J gene TRBJ2-1; D possibly corresponds to TRBD1 (5 bases). Sequenced material: blood, either unsorted or a sorted T cell fraction (not recorded which). In DNA, the CDR3 is TGCAGTGGTCTATCACAGGTTAAAGAGCTCTTC. Encoded protein: CSGLSQVKELF.